One sample yielded the 12 T cell receptor beta chains listed below, sequenced in a study of CD8 T cells in Susac syndrome. About 0.45 to 1 ug RNA was reverse transcribed with random hexamers. Using its own MiXCR run on the immunoSEQ multiplex PCR reads, TCRdb lists one record per CDR3 protein. The sample lists 150,000 or so distinct CDR3 sequences; approximately 95% were seen once. The sequenced sample consisted of CD4+ T cells from PBMCs. Receptor source: a human donor with Susac syndrome.

The rearrangement links TRBV30 to TRBJ2-7; 9 positions match TRBD2. The CDR3 is 12 residues long. The germline V gene has CDR1 GTSNPN and CDR2 SVGIG (reference sequence). The junction had 1 base not matched to a gene; V was cut back by 0 bases and J by 7 bases. This CDR3 reads CAWSVAGGEQYF. The CDR3 coding sequence is TGTGCCTGGAGTGTAGCGGGAGGTGAGCAGTACTTC. The full variable domain, completed using reference TRBV30 and TRBJ2-7, is SQTIHQWPATLVQPVGSPLSLECTVEGTSNPNLYWYRQAAGRGLQLLFYSVGIGQISSEVPQNLSASRPQDRQFILSSKKLLLSDSGFYLCAWSVAGGEQYFGPGTRLTVT.

This chain uses TRBV7-9 with TRBJ2-5; no firm D call. Trimming took off 0 bases at V and 2 bases at J, with 10 bases between the two ends. This CDR3 comprises 15 residues. CDR1 is SEHNR, CDR2 FQNEAQ, per germline (reference sequence). The CDR3 sequence: CASSLALRKQETQYF. CDR3 sequence (DNA): TGTGCCAGCAGCTTAGCGCTGAGAAAGCAAGAGACCCAGTACTTC.

The chain uses TRBV15 and TRBJ2-4; unclear D gene. With 2 bases removed from V and 0 bases from J, the gap between germline ends came to 8 bases. The CDR3 covers 15 residues. CDR1 is LNHNV and CDR2 is YYDKDF in the germline V gene (reference sequence). The DNA of the CDR3 is TGTGCCACCAGCAGACAGGTTGGAGCCAAAAACATTCAGTACTTC. Translated, it gives CATSRQVGAKNIQYF.

This chain links TRBV24-1 with TRBJ2-5, with D possibly being TRBD1 (5 bases). The length of the CDR3 is 13 residues. Germline values: CDR1 KGHDR, CDR2 SFDVKD. V gave up 3 bases and J gave up 4 bases, with 8 bases separating them. The CDR3 loop is CATSDDRIETQYF. The CDR3, as DNA: TGTGCCACCAGTGATGACAGAATAGAGACCCAGTACTTC.

The genes are TRBV20-1 and TRBJ2-7, with 8 bases matching TRBD2. With 5 bases clipped from V and 2 bases from J, the junction kept 2 bases outside the gene matches. The V gene's germline CDR1 is DFQATT and CDR2 SNEGSKA (reference sequence). This CDR3 is 12 amino acids long. The CDR3 reads CSASRGAYEQYF. DNA of the CDR3: TGCAGTGCTTCGCGGGGGGCCTACGAGCAGTACTTC.

The chain joins TRBV5-1 to TRBJ2-7; the D gene is possibly TRBD1 (6 bases). The V gene lost 5 bases and the J gene lost 5 bases, with 17 bases spanning the gap. The CDR3 covers 14 residues. Germline CDR1 is SGHRS and CDR2 is YFSETQ. The CDR3: CASRKGQTIDEQYF. The CDR3 coding sequence is TGCGCCAGCAGAAAAGGACAGACGATTGACGAGCAGTACTTC. The full variable domain, its missing parts supplied by reference TRBV5-1 and TRBJ2-7, is KAGVTQTPRYLIKTRGQQVTLSCSPISGHRSVSWYQQTPGQGLQFLFEYFSETQRNKGNFPGRFSGRQFSNSRSEMNVSTLELGDSALYLCASRKGQTIDEQYFGPGTRLTVT.

The chain recombines TRBV3-1 with TRBJ1-1, with 7 bases identical to TRBD1. The V and J ends lost 0 bases and 3 bases, in that order; junction bases with no gene match: 4. Germline V gene lookup returns CDR1 LGHDT and CDR2 YNNKEL (reference sequence). The CDR3 has 15 amino acids. CDR3: CASSQDFRGYTEAFF. The CDR3 DNA reads as TGTGCCAGCAGCCAAGATTTCAGGGGGTACACTGAAGCTTTCTTT.

The chain joins TRBV25-1 to TRBJ2-1, with D unclear. CDR1 and CDR2 (germline): MGHDK, SYGVNS. With 7 bases removed from V and 0 bases from J, the gap between germline ends came to 16 bases. The CDR3 extends over 16 amino acids. The DNA of the CDR3 is TGTGCCAGCACCTCCTGGATGGGTAGCTCCTACAATGAGCAGTTCTTC. It codes for CASTSWMGSSYNEQFF.

This sequence joins TRBV30 and TRBJ1-5; tentatively, D is TRBD1 (6 bases). This CDR3 spans 14 amino acids. Germline CDR1 and CDR2: GTSNPN and SVGIG (reference sequence). Trimming removed 2 bases from V and 2 bases from J, with 10 bases in between. CDR3 coding DNA: TGTGCCTGGAGTACAGGGTTGGGCAATCAGCCCCAGCATTTT. This gives the protein CAWSTGLGNQPQHF.

The chain has TRBV29-1 and TRBJ1-5; maybe TRBD1 (5 bases). The ends were cut back, 4 bases at V and 5 bases at J, with 12 bases in the middle. This CDR3 comprises 13 residues. Per the germline V gene, CDR1 is SQVTM and CDR2 is ANQGSEA. CDR3 nucleotides: TGCAGCGTTGGGGACCGGAGGGATCAGCCCCAGCATTTT. Residues: CSVGDRRDQPQHF.

The V and J genes are TRBV6-5 and TRBJ2-5; D is uncertain. CDR3 length equals 11 residues. The germline V and J ends were trimmed by 5 bases and 0 bases, with 1 base remaining between them. Germline CDR1 reads MNHEY; CDR2 reads SVGAGI. CDR3 in amino acids: CASSHQETQYF. The CDR3 DNA reads as TGTGCCAGCAGTCACCAAGAGACCCAGTACTTC.

V is TRBV23-1 and J is TRBJ1-3; TRBD1 matches 7 bases. TRBV23-1 is known as an ORF, though its function is uncertain. Trimming removed 4 bases from V and 0 bases from J; junction bases left unmatched: 12. The CDR3 spans 18 residues. Written as DNA, the CDR3 is TGCGCCAGCAGTCTAAGGGGACAGTCTACGGGCTCTGGAAACACCATATATTTT. Its translation: CASSLRGQSTGSGNTIYF.